A selection of T cell receptor beta chains follows, all from one sample in a study of cytomegalovirus exposure and HLA in healthy donors. Data came from immunoSEQ multiplex PCR; TCRdb stores just in-frame clones and leaves some out. The sample comprises 90,000 to 150,000 clones, over 8.5% of which are singletons, and around 6% rests with the top ten. Sequencing used PBMCs. The receptors shown here come from a woman aged 35 to 49 in good health and CMV-seropositive. Both conserved end residues are part of each CDR3. D genes are given only for firm matches. Clone size is stated in some rows and not others, as once, few, many or a class when expanded.

>TRBV30|TRBJ2-1|few|.
CAWSEWGGRGRNEQFF
TGTGCCTGGAGTGAGTGGGGTGGCAGGGGAAGAAATGAGCAGTTCTTC
>TRBV9|TRBJ2-5|few|TRBD2
CASSEVGLAGAGETQYF
TGTGCCAGCAGCGAGGTCGGACTAGCGGGGGCTGGGGAGACCCAGTACTTC
>TRBV7-7|TRBJ1-1|.|.
CASSLYRGTEAFF
TGTGCCAGCAGCTTATATCGGGGAACTGAAGCTTTCTTT
>TRBV5-1|TRBJ1-1|few|.
CASSLSTGNTEAFF
TGCGCCAGCAGCTTGTCGACGGGAAACACTGAAGCTTTCTTT
>TRBV2|TRBJ2-2|.|TRBD2
CASRRLAGDTGELFF
TGTGCCAGCAGACGACTAGCGGGGGACACCGGGGAGCTGTTTTTT
>TRBV6-5|TRBJ2-7|few|TRBD1
CASSDNRGWEQYF
TGTGCCAGCAGTGACAACAGGGGGTGGGAGCAGTACTTC
>TRBV6-1|TRBJ2-7|.|.
CASSVWQTNTYEQYF
TGTGCCAGCAGTGTTTGGCAAACAAATACCTACGAGCAGTACTTC
>TRBV19|TRBJ1-1|few|.
CASSIRGMNTEAFF
TGTGCCAGTAGTATTAGGGGGATGAACACTGAAGCTTTCTTT
>TRBV5-1|TRBJ2-5|few|TRBD2
CASSLALLAGSETQYF
TGCGCCAGCAGCTTGGCTCTACTAGCGGGGTCCGAGACCCAGTACTTC
>TRBV1|TRBJ2-3|few|.
CTSSHGTSIADTQYF
TGCACCAGCAGCCACGGGACTAGCATTGCAGATACGCAGTATTTT
>TRBV5-5|TRBJ1-1|few|TRBD1
CASSADRGWGTEAFF
TGTGCCAGCAGCGCGGACAGGGGGTGGGGCACTGAAGCTTTCTTT
>TRBV27|TRBJ1-5|few|.
CASREVSYSNQPQHF
TGTGCCAGCCGTGAAGTATCCTATAGCAATCAGCCCCAGCATTTT
>TRBV11-2|TRBJ1-6|few|TRBD1
CASSFTGGADNSPLHF
TGTGCCAGCAGTTTTACAGGGGGCGCGGATAATTCACCCCTCCACTTT
>TRBV2|TRBJ2-3|.|.
CASRRDFTDTQYF
TGTGCCAGTCGTCGGGATTTCACAGATACGCAGTATTTT
>TRBV9|TRBJ1-1|.|.
CASSVAGRDTEAFF
TGTGCCAGCAGCGTAGCGGGCAGGGACACTGAAGCTTTCTTT
>TRBV5-4|TRBJ2-7|.|TRBD1
CASSLGQGTTYEQYF
TGTGCCAGCAGCTTGGGACAGGGAACTACCTACGAGCAGTACTTC
>TRBV7-3|TRBJ2-3|few|.
CASSQDPGTDTQYF
TGTGCCAGCAGCCAAGATCCGGGCACAGATACGCAGTATTTT
>TRBV4-1|TRBJ2-2|few|TRBD2
CASSLTSGGSGGELFF
TGCGCCAGCAGCCTAACTAGCGGGGGATCGGGCGGGGAGCTGTTTTTT
>TRBV30|TRBJ1-5|.|TRBD1
CAWSPGQGSNQPQHF
TGTGCCTGGAGTCCCGGACAGGGCAGCAATCAGCCCCAGCATTTT
>TRBV5-4|TRBJ2-7|few|TRBD1
CASSPWTGASYEQYF
TGTGCCAGCAGCCCATGGACAGGAGCATCCTACGAGCAGTACTTC
>TRBV19|TRBJ2-7|.|.
CASSISENEYEQYF
TGTGCCAGTAGTATTTCTGAGAACGAGTACGAGCAGTACTTC
>TRBV12-5|TRBJ2-7|few|.
CASGWGVILVEQYF
TGTGCTAGTGGTTGGGGGGTCATCCTAGTCGAGCAGTACTTC
>TRBV10-3|TRBJ1-2|few|.
CAISESVELGADGYTF
TGTGCCATCAGTGAGTCGGTGGAACTGGGGGCGGATGGCTACACCTTC
>TRBV4-1|TRBJ1-2|.|.
CASSQPGQGRNYGYTF
TGCGCCAGCAGCCAACCCGGTCAGGGCCGAAACTATGGCTACACCTTC
>TRBV19|TRBJ2-1|.|.
CASSIAGGGIYNEQFF
TGTGCCAGTAGTATAGCTGGGGGGGGCATTTACAATGAGCAGTTCTTC
>TRBV7-2|TRBJ2-1|.|TRBD2
CASSFPGLAGPTYNEQFF
TGTGCCAGCAGCTTCCCGGGACTAGCGGGCCCCACCTACAATGAGCAGTTCTTC
>TRBV10-3|TRBJ2-7|.|TRBD2
CAISGDYRYEQYF
TGTGCCATCAGTGGGGACTACCGTTACGAGCAGTACTTC
>TRBV5-1|TRBJ1-1|.|.
CASSLPRQNTEAFF
TGCGCCAGCAGCTTGCCCAGGCAGAACACTGAAGCTTTCTTT
>TRBV10-3|TRBJ2-3|.|TRBD2
CAISEGLAGTDTQYF
TGTGCCATCAGTGAGGGGCTAGCGGGCACAGATACGCAGTATTTT
>TRBV27|TRBJ2-3|few|TRBD1
CASSPGQGASWGTDTQYF
TGTGCCAGCAGCCCGGGACAGGGGGCAAGTTGGGGCACAGATACGCAGTATTTT
>TRBV4-1|TRBJ2-7|few|.
CASSQEKPGREQYF
TGCGCCAGCAGCCAAGAAAAGCCAGGGAGGGAGCAGTACTTC
>TRBV7-9|TRBJ1-1|few|TRBD1
CASSRRTGNTEAFF
TGTGCCAGCAGCCGTCGGACAGGAAACACTGAAGCTTTCTTT
>TRBV30|TRBJ2-7|.|.
CAWSARESSEQYF
TGTGCCTGGAGTGCACGGGAAAGTTCCGAGCAGTACTTC
>TRBV6-1|TRBJ1-3|.|TRBD1
CASSERGQGSGNTIYF
TGTGCCAGCAGTGAAAGGGGACAGGGCTCTGGAAACACCATATATTTT
>TRBV6-5|TRBJ2-5|.|.
CASSYSTDQETQYF
TGTGCCAGCAGTTACTCGACAGACCAAGAGACCCAGTACTTC
>TRBV7-9|TRBJ1-4|few|.
CASSDIEVGRGEKLFF
TGTGCCAGCAGCGACATCGAGGTGGGGCGAGGCGAAAAACTGTTTTTT
>TRBV5-1|TRBJ1-1|few|TRBD1
CASSLRQGGTEAFF
TGCGCCAGCAGCTTGCGACAGGGAGGCACTGAAGCTTTCTTT
>TRBV5-1|TRBJ2-6|.|.
CASSSELQASSGANVLTF
TGCGCCAGCAGCTCCGAACTACAGGCCTCCTCTGGGGCCAACGTCCTGACTTTC
>TRBV5-4|TRBJ1-2|few|.
CASSEKGGARRYGYTF
TGTGCCAGCAGCGAAAAAGGGGGGGCAAGAAGGTATGGCTACACCTTC
>TRBV28|TRBJ2-3|.|TRBD2
CASSLGRGGPDTQYF
TGTGCCAGCAGTTTGGGGCGGGGGGGCCCAGATACGCAGTATTTT
>TRBV27|TRBJ1-1|.|.
CATRRGNTEAFF
TGTGCCACCCGGCGAGGGAACACTGAAGCTTTCTTT